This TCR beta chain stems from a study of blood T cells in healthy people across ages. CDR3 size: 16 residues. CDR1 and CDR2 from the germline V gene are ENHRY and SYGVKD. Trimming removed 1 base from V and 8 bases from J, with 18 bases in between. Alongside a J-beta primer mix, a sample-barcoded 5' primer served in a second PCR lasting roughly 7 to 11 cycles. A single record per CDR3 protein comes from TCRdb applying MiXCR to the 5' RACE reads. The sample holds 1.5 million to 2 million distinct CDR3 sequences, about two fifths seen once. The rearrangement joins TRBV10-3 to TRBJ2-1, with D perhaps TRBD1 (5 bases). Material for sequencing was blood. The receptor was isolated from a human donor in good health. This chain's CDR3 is CAISEYEDTRYDEQFF. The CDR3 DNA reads TGTGCCATCAGTGAGTACGAGGACACCAGGTACGATGAGCAGTTCTTC.